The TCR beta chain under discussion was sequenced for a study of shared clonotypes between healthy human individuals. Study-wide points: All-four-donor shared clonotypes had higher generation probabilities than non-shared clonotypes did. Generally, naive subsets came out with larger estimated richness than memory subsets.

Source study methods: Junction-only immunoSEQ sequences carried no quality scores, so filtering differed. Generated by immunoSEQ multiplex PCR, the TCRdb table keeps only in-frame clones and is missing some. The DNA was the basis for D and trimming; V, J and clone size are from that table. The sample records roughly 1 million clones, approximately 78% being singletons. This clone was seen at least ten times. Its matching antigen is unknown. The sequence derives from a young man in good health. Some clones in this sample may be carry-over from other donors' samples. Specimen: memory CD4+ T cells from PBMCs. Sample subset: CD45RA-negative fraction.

In DNA form, the CDR3 reads TGTGCCAGCAGTGACTTTGGTGGAAACACCATATATTTT. Translating gives CASSDFGGNTIYF. The chain carries TRBV2 and TRBJ1-3; D unclear. V was clipped by 3 bases and J by 3 bases, with 6 bases between them. The germline V gene has CDR1 SNHLY and CDR2 FYNNEI. This CDR3 region has 13 residues.